This T cell receptor (beta chain) is from a study of low-dose radiotherapy and immunotherapy resistance in tumors (dated by TCRdb to 2022 to 2024). Looking at the study overall: Patients in Cohort 1 were given 0.5 Gy per fraction every 2 weeks, and the prescribed total PTV dose was 6.5 Gy. Cohort 2 received 1 Gy per fraction every two weeks, with a total of 13 Gy over 26 weeks. Patients were given nivolumab as a 240 mg flat dose every two weeks and ipilimumab at 1 mg/kg every six weeks, with both drugs delivered intravenously. Cyclophosphamide 200 mg/m2 was given intravenously every two weeks, one day before each radiation and immunotherapy administration. Starting on cycle 1 day 1, patients took 300 mg of aspirin by mouth once a day for four cycles. The trial did not randomize participants into treatment groups. Eight patients were included in the translational analysis: three from the first dose cohort and the first five from the second dose cohort.

Sample time point, as interpreted from the label and publication: after trial treatment. What this sample's treatment or condition label stands for: LDRT plus nivolumab, ipilimumab, low-dose cyclophosphamide and aspirin (RACIN trial). The donors took part in RACIN, a single-arm, phase I, dose-escalation trial that combined nivolumab, ipilimumab, aspirin, low-dose cyclophosphamide and low-dose radiotherapy. Patients were eligible if they had advanced solid tumors that were TIL-negative. The instrument given in TCRdb is Illumina HiSeq 2500. To make first-strand cDNA, Superscript III was used along with a set of TRAV- and TRBV-specific primers so that both the TCRalpha and TCRbeta chains were covered. TCRs were amplified with Phusion for around 20 PCR cycles, with a constant-region primer paired with the adapter attached to the V primers. The MessageAmp II aRNA Amplification Kit was used to amplify the isolated mRNA, with in vitro transcription run for around 15 hours at 37 degrees C. The Dynabeads mRNA DIRECT Purification Kit was used to isolate the mRNA for TCR sequencing. Indexed Illumina adapters were added in a second Phusion PCR of 25 cycles, after which AMPure XP beads were used to purify the products. The original pipeline was this. Using custom Perl scripts, TCR sequences that encoded the same protein were pooled, out-of-frame sequences were dropped, and the abundance of each clonotype was calculated. Any TCR sequence supported by only a single read was excluded from analysis. Repertoire metrics included Shannon entropy, Gini index, clonality, richness, and frequency of TCRs shared between repertoires. TCRdb itself trimmed the public reads at Q25 with fastp, ran MiXCR and retained productive beta chains. Records with the same CDR3 protein are collapsed into one entry carrying the most frequent genes and DNA. The V and J calls follow TCRdb's processing rather than the paper's. This sample gives tens of thousands of distinct CDR3 sequences in total; 20% to 25% of them show up just once. In total, the top ten clones hold around 13% of the sample.

This clonotype was counted ten times or more. Its antigen remains undetermined. Base qualities are not at hand, and no much larger clone is one base apart. Taken from cysteine to phenylalanine, the CDR3 has 16 residues. Of all the DNA, just the CDR3 is kept, 48 bases in frame from base 1. CDR1 and CDR2 are read off the germline V gene as LGHNA and YSLEER. Relative to germline, V is 0 bases shorter and J is 1 base shorter, with 7 bases between their ends. Sequencing used PBMCs, obtained after low-dose radiotherapy plus immunotherapy. The TCR sequence derives from a female donor with ovarian cancer. The chain joins TRBV4-3 to TRBJ2-6; the D gene cannot be named for sure. CDR3 loop: CASSQETPSGANVLTF. The DNA sequence is given as TGCGCCAGCAGCCAAGAAACCCCTTCTGGGGCCAACGTCCTGACTTTC.